This TCR beta chain emerged from a study of T cell responses to AZD1222 COVID-19 vaccine (dated by TCRdb to about 2021). About the study as a whole: A total of approximately 250 trial participants underwent TCR sequencing, of whom about 200 had received two doses of AZD1222 and some 25 had received two doses of the MenACWY control vaccine. Trial participants were enrolled by age into 18-55, 56-69 and 70-plus year subgroups, with around 150, 28 and 57 TCR-sequenced participants respectively. On the study overall, not on this receptor specifically: After two AZD1222 doses, spike-specific TCR breadth and depth were significantly higher than at day 0 and than in MenACWY recipients. Nearly half of unique spike-specific TCRs reportedly recognized epitopes outside regions mutated in the B.1.351 and B.1.1.7 variants. Because no day 14 peak-response samples were available, repertoires were characterized only after the peak T cell response. The whole spike protein was spanned by vaccine-associated CD4 TCRs, and dominant responses were seen in regions 160-218 and 743-854. In the small 56-69-year group, the increase in depth fell short of significance, most likely because of low power. Only a handful of AZD1222 recipients were SARS-CoV-2 seropositive at baseline, limiting conclusions about previously exposed vaccinees. Participants were mostly white British and included more females than males, and it was suggested by the authors that clonal diversity may have been underestimated.

The CDR3 regions of human TCRbeta chains were analyzed by immunosequencing. The paper's processing steps were these. TCRs in the repertoires were compared against a reference library of SARS-CoV-2-specific TCRs that had been generated with the MIRA antigen-specificity platform. Breadth was defined as the fraction of unique TCRs that were SARS-CoV-2-associated. Depth was defined as the fraction of total T cells that were SARS-CoV-2-associated. Using the MIRA data, each spike-specific TCR was assigned both to the spike region to which the TCR was reactive and to a CD4 or CD8 class. Log10-transformed breadth and depth values were compared by one-way ANOVA with Sidak's multiple comparisons tests. In its TCRdb copy, this immuneACCESS table keeps in-frame sequences only and misses some clones. Where compared with another copy, unresolved V genes explain less than half of these, and the others have no known cause. The DNA was the basis for D and trimming; V, J and clone size are from that table. The sample table lists some 150,000 clones, around nine tenths of them with a count of one. The ten most abundant clones make up 4% to 5.5% of the sample.

Notes on this clone: Its antigen specificity is not known. Base qualities are not at hand, and no much larger clone is one base apart.

Via the germline V gene, CDR1 is LGHNA and CDR2 YSLEER. V is clipped by 0 bases and J by 0 bases, and the sequence between their germline boundaries is 9 bases long. From the cysteine up to the phenylalanine, the CDR3 has a length of 16 residues. The kept DNA is CDR3 alone, 48 bases in frame from the first base. This sample's time point label indicates: about 28 days (+/-7) after the second vaccine dose. AZD1222 recipients given second doses at about 4 weeks or at about 12 weeks were pooled, since spike-specific TCR depth and breadth were not found to differ between the two schedules. Samples from vaccinated people were obtained from the UK trials COV001 and COV002, which included a single-blind randomized controlled phase 2/3 trial of AZD1222 (ChAdOx1 nCoV-19) in healthy adults. Trial participant PBMC samples were collected at day 0 and day 28 after the second dose for TCRbeta chain sequencing.

The clonotype originates from an adult who received the AZD1222 COVID-19 vaccine. The chain is encoded by TRBV4-3 joined to TRBJ1-3, with no D gene named confidently. The source was peripheral blood, collected 28 days after the second AZD1222 dose. CDR3 reads: CASSQDRATSGNTIYF. The nucleotides read TGCGCCAGCAGCCAAGATCGAGCGACCTCTGGAAACACCATATATTTT.